Listed below are T cell receptor beta chains from one sample, sequenced in a study of T-cell reconstitution after alpha-beta-depleted transplantation in children. MiXCR, run by TCRdb on the PCR reads, gives a single entry per CDR3 protein. Of around 580,000 distinct CDR3 sequences listed, roughly 23% were seen once; the top ten hold over 12%. The source material was PBMCs, mostly from graft donor cells, sampled 360 days after TCRalphabeta/CD19-depleted stem cell transplant. The receptors here all came from a boy younger than two who had a stem cell transplant for acute myeloid leukemia, so the T cells may come from the graft donor. The CDR3 runs from the conserved cysteine through the conserved F or W.

>TRBJ2-2|TRBV6-5
CASSYSLGTITGELFF
>TRBJ2-5|TRBV29-1
CSVNPQGRETQYF
>TRBJ2-7|TRBV7-8
CASSPGQGVNYEQYF
>TRBJ2-5|TRBV15
CATSRDAQQETQYF
>TRBJ2-5|TRBV7-2
CASSRGPRGQETQYF
>TRBJ2-5|TRBV10-3
CAISAQETQYF
>TRBJ2-1|TRBV21-1
CASTHRGTEFF
>TRBJ2-4|TRBV29-1
CSVETGNIQYF
>TRBJ1-1|TRBV10-2
CASSPGQVSEAFF
>TRBJ1-5|TRBV27
CASSDPGAPQHF
>TRBJ2-7|TRBV7-2
CASSLRTGDPPYEQYF
>TRBJ2-7|TRBV4-3
CASSLEGTNLPYEQYF
>TRBJ2-1|TRBV12-3/TRBV12-4
CASSLSGSEPDEQFF
>TRBJ2-2|TRBV6-5
CASSSLAGEDTGELFF
>TRBJ2-3|TRBV7-2
CASSLALAGARGADTQYF
>TRBJ2-3|TRBV5-5
CASSPKTDRDTDTQYF
>TRBJ2-7|TRBV29-1
CSVGKGFSSYEQYF
>TRBJ2-3|TRBV12-3/TRBV12-4
CASSLNQLGHDTQYF
>TRBJ2-7|TRBV6-5
CASGTSFYEQYF
>TRBJ2-1|TRBV20-1
CSARSGEQFF
>TRBJ2-1|TRBV9
CASSPLVGTSGGAADNEQFF
>TRBJ2-7|TRBV29-1
CSVEVETSTYEQYF
>TRBJ1-1|TRBV12-3/TRBV12-4
CASRTGPPGTEAFF
>TRBJ2-3|TRBV12-5
CASGLGQGPDTQYF
>TRBJ1-4|TRBV15
CATSRGSRQGGEKLFF
>TRBJ2-4|TRBV11-2
CASSYPWGRGNIQYF
>TRBJ2-7|TRBV5-6
CASSGPDRVRDYEQYF
>TRBJ2-2|TRBV18
CASSLPGQRNTGELFF
>TRBJ2-7|TRBV12-3/TRBV12-4
CASSGTGNSDEQYF
>TRBJ2-2|TRBV15
CATSRERNTGELFF
>TRBJ2-1|TRBV27
CASSLLAGAGEQFF
>TRBJ2-1|TRBV27
CASSRTGTVGLINNEQFF
>TRBJ2-6|TRBV2
CASSEQVLSGANVLTF
>TRBJ1-1|TRBV7-3
CASSPDNTEAFF
>TRBJ1-1|TRBV6-5
CASSYSRRGPDTEAFF
>TRBJ2-5|TRBV5-1
CASSFVGEETQYF
>TRBJ1-2|TRBV6-5
CASGAPWGYTF
>TRBJ2-3|TRBV20-1
CSARGIAGFTDTQYF
>TRBJ2-3|TRBV27
CASTRTYPLDTDTQYF
>TRBJ1-1|TRBV29-1
CSKTGPRDTEAFF
>TRBJ1-1|TRBV20-1
CIRRKNTEAFF
>TRBJ1-1|TRBV20-1
CSASNSGQGTLGAFF
>TRBJ2-5|TRBV20-1
CSAALAGLEETQYF
>TRBJ2-1|TRBV20-1
CSGESLNEQFF
>TRBJ1-6|TRBV12-3/TRBV12-4
CASSFSPGAGDSPLHF
>TRBJ2-5|TRBV20-1
CSARVTGQETQYF
>TRBJ1-3|TRBV12-3/TRBV12-4
CASSSTLQQGRGNTIYF
>TRBJ1-5|TRBV15
CATSSLRTPSNQPQHF
>TRBJ2-3|TRBV5-1
CASSRYRGGTDTQYF
>TRBJ2-1|TRBV6-5
CASSSGYTSSYNEQFF
>TRBJ1-1|TRBV20-1
CSASRGRANTEVFF
>TRBJ2-2|TRBV6-1
CASSRHLTDTGELFF
>TRBJ2-5|TRBV12-3/TRBV12-4
CASSQGSGGIQETQYF
>TRBJ1-1|TRBV20-1
CCARGLGRSSPNTEAFF
>TRBJ1-2|TRBV7-9
CASSLDSGNGYTF